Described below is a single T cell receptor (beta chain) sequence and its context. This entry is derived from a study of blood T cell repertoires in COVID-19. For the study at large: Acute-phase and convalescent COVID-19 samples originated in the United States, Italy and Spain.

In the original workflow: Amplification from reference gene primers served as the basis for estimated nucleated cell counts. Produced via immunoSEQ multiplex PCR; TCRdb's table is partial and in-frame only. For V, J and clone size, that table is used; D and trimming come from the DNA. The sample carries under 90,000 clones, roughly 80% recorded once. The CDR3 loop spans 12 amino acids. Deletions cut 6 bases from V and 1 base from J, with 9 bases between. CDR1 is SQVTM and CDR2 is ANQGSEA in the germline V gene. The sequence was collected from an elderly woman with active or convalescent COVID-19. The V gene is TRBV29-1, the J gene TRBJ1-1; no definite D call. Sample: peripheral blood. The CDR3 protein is CSVGGWNTEAFF. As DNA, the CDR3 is TGCAGCGTGGGAGGCTGGAACACTGAAGCTTTCTTT.